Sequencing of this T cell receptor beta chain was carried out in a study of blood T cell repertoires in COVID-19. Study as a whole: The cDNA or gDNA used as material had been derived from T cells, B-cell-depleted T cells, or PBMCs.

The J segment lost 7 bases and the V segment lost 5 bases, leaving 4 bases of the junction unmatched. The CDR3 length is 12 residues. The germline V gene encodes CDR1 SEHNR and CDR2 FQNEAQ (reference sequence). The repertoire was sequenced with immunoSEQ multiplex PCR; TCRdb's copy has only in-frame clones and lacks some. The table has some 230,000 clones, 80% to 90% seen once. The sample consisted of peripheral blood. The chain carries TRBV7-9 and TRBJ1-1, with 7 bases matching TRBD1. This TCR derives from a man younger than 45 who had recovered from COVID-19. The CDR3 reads CASSPGTDEAFF. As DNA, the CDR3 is TGTGCCAGCAGCCCCGGGACAGATGAAGCTTTCTTT.